The 9 T cell receptor beta chains in this list originate from one sample, sequenced in a study of T cells in women clearing cervical HPV infection. Assay: immunoSEQ multiplex PCR; the TCRdb copy retains only in-frame clones and omits some. This repertoire includes 30,000 or so clones. The specimen was blood buffy coat. The receptor source for this set is a woman between 18 and 70 years old with a cervical HPV16 infection that either progressed to CIN3+ or cleared (not recorded which).

A note on this clone: Read coverage stops 3 residues before the CDR3 terminus; the germline J gene supplies the remainder. The V and J genes are TRBV20-1 and TRBJ2-3; TRBD2 matches at 10 bases. Unmatched junction bases numbered 7, after V lost 1 base and J lost 3 bases. This CDR3 contains 16 residues. Germline values: CDR1 DFQATT, CDR2 SNEGSKA (reference sequence). This CDR3 reads CSARGLQRGGTDTQYF. CDR3 DNA (partial): TGCAGTGCTAGAGGGCTCCAGCGGGGGGGAACAGATACG.

About this clone: Sequencing ends 3 residues short of the CDR3 end; the germline J gene provides the rest. V gene TRBV19 combines with J gene TRBJ1-1; possibly TRBD1 for D (5 bases). The CDR3 covers 14 residues. The ends were cut back, 7 bases at V and 0 bases at J, with 12 bases in the middle. From germline, CDR1 is LNHDA and CDR2 SQIVND (reference sequence). The covered CDR3 bases are TGTGCCAGTAAGGCAGGGATTATGAACACTGAA. It specifies CASKAGIMNTE. The full-length CDR3 reads as CASKAGIMNTEAFF.

As to this clone: With the read ending 3 residues before the CDR3 end, the germline J gene is used to fill in that end. The chain uses TRBV20-1 and TRBJ2-7; 8 nucleotides line up with TRBD2. Germline trimming cut 4 bases from V and 1 base from J; bases unmatched to any gene: 6. Germline V gene sequence: CDR1 DFQATT, CDR2 SNEGSKA (reference sequence). This CDR3 has 14 amino acids. Here the CDR3 reads CSANLGGGSYEQYF. The part of the CDR3 DNA that was read is TGCAGTGCTAACCTCGGGGGGGGATCCTACGAG.

Points on this clone: The CDR3 end falls 3 residues outside the read, so it is completed with the germline J gene. The chain couples TRBV18 to TRBJ2-5, with 8 bases that match TRBD1. Germline CDR1 is KGHSH and CDR2 is LQKENI. V dropped 5 bases and J dropped 4; count of bases not matched to a gene: 0. There are 12 residues in the CDR3. The CDR3 reads CASSDRGETQYF. CDR3 DNA, as far as it was read: TGTGCCAGCTCAGACAGGGGAGAGACC.

Details on this clone: The read finishes 3 residues shy of the CDR3 end, and the germline J gene is used to complete it. The gene calls are TRBV11-2 and TRBJ2-1; TRBD1 is a possible D gene (5 bases). V was cut by 1 base and J by 3 bases, with 7 bases left in between. There are 14 residues in the CDR3. Germline CDR1 SGHAT, CDR2 FQNNGV. This CDR3 reads CASSLAQGYNEQFF. The covered CDR3 bases are TGTGCCAGCAGCTTAGCGCAGGGCTACAATGAG.

Comments on this clone: The read finishes 3 residues shy of the CDR3 end, and the germline J gene is used to complete it. The chain carries TRBV5-1 and TRBJ1-2; D is perhaps TRBD1 (5 bases). The V end was cut by 6 bases, the J end by 7 bases, with 22 bases between. Germline lookup yields CDR1 SGHRS and CDR2 YFSETQ. This CDR3 contains 15 residues. The part of the CDR3 DNA that was read is TGCGCCAGCAACTTAAACTTAGAAACAAGGGGTGGC. This sequence encodes CASNLNLETRGG. Given in full, the CDR3 is CASNLNLETRGGYTF.

On this clone itself: Coverage ceases 3 residues before the CDR3 finishes, and the germline J gene fills in the end. The V call is TRBV2, the J call TRBJ2-3; D is unclear. Germline V gene lookup returns CDR1 SNHLY and CDR2 FYNNEI. The CDR3 covers 11 residues. V lost 7 bases, J lost 2 bases, and 4 bases lay in between. The sequenced part of the CDR3 DNA is TGTGCCAGCACCGTCACAGATACG. It encodes CASTVTDT. The whole CDR3 region reads CASTVTDTQYF.

With regard to this clone: Read coverage stops 3 residues before the CDR3 terminus; the germline J gene supplies the remainder. This rearrangement joins TRBV6-1 to TRBJ1-5; perhaps TRBD1 as D (5 bases). Trimming stripped 1 base from V and 3 bases from J, with 10 bases between. The CDR3 is 15 amino acids. CDR1 MNHNS and CDR2 SASEGT come from the germline V gene. Partial CDR3 DNA: TGTGCCAGCAGTGAAGGGCAGGGCCACAATCAGCCC. This gives the protein CASSEGQGHNQP. The CDR3 reads in full as CASSEGQGHNQPQHF.

In regard to this clone: The read stops 3 residues short of the end of the CDR3; the missing end is completed from the germline J gene. V gene TRBV11-1 combines with J gene TRBJ2-7; TRBD1 aligns across 10 bases. The CDR3 covers 15 residues. Germline V gene lookup returns CDR1 SGHAT and CDR2 FQDESV (reference sequence). The V segment lost 4 bases and the J segment 1 base; nucleotides outside the gene matches: 4. CDR3 region: CASSWRTGGSYEQYF. The CDR3 bases that were read are TGTGCCAGCAGCTGGCGGACAGGGGGGTCCTACGAG. Combining the CDR3 with reference TRBV11-1 and TRBJ2-7 gives the whole variable domain EAEVAQSPRYKITEKSQAVAFWCDPISGHATLYWYRQILGQGPELLVQFQDESVVDDSQLPKDRFSAERLKGVDSTLKIQPAELGDSAMYLCASSWRTGGSYEQYFGPGTRLTVT.